Below are 10 T cell receptor beta chains sequenced from a single sample in a study of blood T cells in healthy people across ages. Primed by a sample-barcoded 5' primer and a J-beta primer mix, a second PCR proceeded for about 7 to 12 cycles. TCRdb redid the calling of the 5' RACE reads with MiXCR, one entry per CDR3 protein. The table includes a few hundred thousand distinct CDR3 sequences, roughly a quarter detected once. The same sample was also studied in work on T cells of mothers and their children.

The source material was blood. The receptors here all came from a boy between 2 and 15 years old in good health.

The rearrangement links TRBV20-1 to TRBJ2-7; tentatively, D is TRBD2 (6 bases). The CDR3 contains 12 residues. CDR1 and CDR2 (germline): DFQATT, SNEGSKA (reference sequence). Trimming stripped 7 bases from V and 2 bases from J, with 12 bases between. The CDR3 DNA reads as TGCAGTGTTCGGCCGGGGGCCTACGAGCAGTACTTC. This translates into CSVRPGAYEQYF.

The chain couples TRBV7-8 to TRBJ2-2; perhaps TRBD2 as D (6 bases). This CDR3 has 14 residues. Trimming shortened V by 6 bases and J by 3 bases, and 11 bases separated the two germline ends. Per germline, CDR1 SGHVS and CDR2 FQNEAQ. Here the CDR3 DNA reads TGTGCCAGCAGTGGGGGGAGAGACACCGGGGAGCTGTTTTTT. This translates into CASSGGRDTGELFF.

This chain links TRBV15 with TRBJ2-3; TRBD2 aligns across 8 bases. The V segment lost 8 bases and the J segment 1 base; nucleotides outside the gene matches: 5. This CDR3 has 14 amino acids. CDR1 LNHNV and CDR2 YYDKDF come from the germline V gene (reference sequence). The CDR3 nucleotides read TGTGCCACCCAGCGGGAGTCCCGCACAGATACGCAGTATTTT. Residues: CATQRESRTDTQYF.

The chain carries TRBV4-1 and TRBJ1-1; D perhaps matches TRBD1 (6 bases). CDR1 and CDR2 from the germline V gene are MGHRA and YSYEKL. Trimming shortened V by 1 base and J by 6 bases, and 12 bases separated the two germline ends. The CDR3 is 14 amino acids. CDR3 coding DNA: TGCGCCAGCAGCCAAGCAGAAGGGGGACCTGAAGCTTTCTTT. It is translated as CASSQAEGGPEAFF.

This clonotype was seen a single time. The chain has TRBV10-3 and TRBJ2-1, with a possible D match to TRBD2 (6 bases). The CDR3 loop spans 15 amino acids. The V and J ends lost 5 bases and 0 bases respectively, with 11 bases between them. Germline V gene lookup returns CDR1 ENHRY and CDR2 SYGVKD. The CDR3 DNA follows: TGTGCCATCAGTTTAGCGGATAGCTCCTACAATGAGCAGTTCTTC. It specifies CAISLADSSYNEQFF.

The chain employs TRBV7-3 and TRBJ1-1; D is perhaps TRBD1 (6 bases). Germline-derived CDR1 and CDR2 are SGHTA and FQGTGA. The CDR3 extends over 14 amino acids. V was shortened by 4 bases and J by 0 bases, with 9 bases between the two germline ends. DNA for the CDR3: TGTGCCAGCAGCTCGGACAGAATGAACACTGAAGCTTTCTTT. This sequence encodes CASSSDRMNTEAFF.

The gene calls are TRBV20-1 and TRBJ2-4, with D possibly matching TRBD2 (6 bases). Germline values: CDR1 DFQATT, CDR2 SNEGSKA (reference sequence). Trimming removed 3 bases at V and 3 bases at J, with 9 bases between. CDR3 length equals 13 residues. CDR3 sequence reads: CSARGGGKNIQYF. DNA of the CDR3: TGCAGTGCTAGGGGGGGAGGCAAAAACATTCAGTACTTC.

This clonotype was seen only a few times. This chain joins TRBV6-1 and TRBJ2-5; D call uncertain. The end of the DNA is better explained by TRBJ2-7, so the J call may be wrong. This CDR3 is built from 14 residues. CDR1 MNHNS and CDR2 SASEGT come from the germline V gene. The CDR3 reads CASSYMPQLPEQYF. CDR3 DNA: TGTGCCAGCAGTTATATGCCCCAATTACCCGAGCAGTACTTC.

In its sample, this clonotype was seen a few times. V gene TRBV5-1 combines with J gene TRBJ2-1, with a weak D call TRBD2 (5 bases). The CDR3 loop spans 16 amino acids. Trimming cost V 1 base and J 2 bases, with 13 bases left between them. The germline gives CDR1 SGHRS, CDR2 YFSETQ. In DNA form, the CDR3 reads TGCGCCAGCAGCTTGTCAAGCGGCCTCCCCTACAATGAGCAGTTCTTC. Its translation: CASSLSSGLPYNEQFF.

The table lists this clonotype with many counts. The genes are TRBV29-1 and TRBJ2-7; no firm D call. The V end was cut by 0 bases, the J end by 3 bases, with 9 bases between. CDR1 SQVTM and CDR2 ANQGSEA come from the germline V gene. The CDR3 has 13 amino acids. The chain's CDR3 is CSVEDRTNYEQYF. CDR3 DNA sequence: TGCAGCGTTGAAGACAGGACCAACTACGAGCAGTACTTC.